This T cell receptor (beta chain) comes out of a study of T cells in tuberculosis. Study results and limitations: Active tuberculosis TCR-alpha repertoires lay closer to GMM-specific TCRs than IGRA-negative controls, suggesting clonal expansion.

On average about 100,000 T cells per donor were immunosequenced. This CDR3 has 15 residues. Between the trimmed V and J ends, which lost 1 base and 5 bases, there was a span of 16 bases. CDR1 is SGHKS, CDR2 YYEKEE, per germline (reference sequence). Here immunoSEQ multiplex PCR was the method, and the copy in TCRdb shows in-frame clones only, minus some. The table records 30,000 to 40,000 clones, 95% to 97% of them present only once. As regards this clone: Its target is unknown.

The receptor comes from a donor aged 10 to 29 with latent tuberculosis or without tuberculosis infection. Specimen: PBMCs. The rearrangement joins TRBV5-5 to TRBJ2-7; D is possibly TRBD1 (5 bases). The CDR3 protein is CASSLFQGQVDEQYF. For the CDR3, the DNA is TGTGCCAGCAGCTTGTTTCAGGGTCAGGTGGACGAGCAGTACTTC.